Detailed here is one TCR beta chain. Measured with immunoSEQ multiplex PCR; TCRdb has only the in-frame clones, and not every one. The sample lists approximately 210,000 clones, just over 90% occurring once. Germline-derived CDR1 and CDR2 are LGHDT and YNNKEL (reference sequence). V lost 1 base and J lost 8, with 12 bases in between. The CDR3 length is 14 residues. The data are from a study of blood T cell repertoires in COVID-19. Study-wide context: Sites across the United States, Italy and Spain contributed samples from acute and convalescent COVID-19.

The chain carries TRBV3-1 (or the pseudogene TRBV3-2) and TRBJ2-1; a weak D match, TRBD2 (5 bases). The sequenced sample consisted of peripheral blood. This sequence was found in a man aged 25 to 45 with acute or convalescent COVID-19. In DNA, the CDR3 is TGTGCCAGCAGCCAAGGAGGGAGCCGTCATGAGCAGTTCTTC. This sequence encodes CASSQGGSRHEQFF.